This TCR beta chain was identified in a study of blood T cell repertoires in COVID-19 (dated by TCRdb to 2018 to 2020). Context from the whole study: Samples from collaborators originated in the United States, Italy and Spain and spanned both the acute and convalescent phases of COVID-19. The prospective study material was composed of cDNA or gDNA derived from T cells, B-cell-depleted T cells, or PBMCs. HLA class I and class II types, where available, came from metadata supplied by the sample provider rather than from assay-based typing. The repertoires were made available in a free public database intended to serve as a resource for research on the immune response to SARS-CoV-2. Nearly every sample came with metadata listing a de-identified subject ID, COVID-19 status, age in years and sex. Samples came from the ongoing ImmuneRACE study (first 160 participants) plus 1,254 subjects from 6 global collaborators. Subjects who had been exposed to COVID-19, were actively infected with it, or had recovered from it provided the deeply sampled blood TCRbeta repertoires that made up the dataset. Paper-wide results and their limitations: Clinical and demographic metadata were provided uncurated, with the amount varying by source and participant.

TCRbeta CDR3 regions were amplified from genomic DNA using the immunoSEQ Assay, a bias-controlled multiplex PCR. Processing in the source paper ran as follows. Within the assay, amplification of reference gene primers was used to estimate how many nucleated cells each sample contained. Sequence reads were collapsed and filtered to measure the absolute abundance of every unique TCRbeta CDR3 rearrangement. For each sample, productive Simpson clonality was calculated by taking the square root of Simpson's diversity index across productive rearrangements. As stored in TCRdb, this immuneACCESS dataset retains in-frame rearrangements with V and J assigned. A fraction of the clones does not appear; measured against another copy, unresolved V genes explain less than half of the discrepancy, and the remainder lacks a known reason. For V, J and clone size, that table is used; D and trimming come from the DNA. The sample table contains approximately 310,000 clones; only one count was recorded for 70% to 90% of them. Roughly 2.3% of the sample is held by the ten biggest clonotypes.

Participants in the prospective study were aged roughly 18 to 89 years, lived in about two dozen United States geographic areas, and enrolled through a virtual design. To assign participants to cohorts, the prospective study relied on clinical history that participants themselves reported in a screening survey and a study questionnaire. ImmuneRACE Cohort 3 recovered participants were defined by two consecutive negative NP/OP PCR tests, healthcare professional clearance, or symptom resolution. Mobile phlebotomists in the prospective study collected whole blood, serum and a nasopharyngeal or oropharyngeal swab from every participant. Over a roughly 2-month period, participants in the prospective study had the option of providing additional blood draws and questionnaires. Blood samples from the prospective study were shipped frozen or at room temperature prior to DNA extraction. In the germline V gene, CDR1 corresponds to LGHNA and CDR2 to YSLEER. The junction carries 11 bases between V and J, which are trimmed by 0 bases and 2 bases respectively. From cysteine to phenylalanine, the CDR3 is 15 amino acids long. Only CDR3 DNA is held: 45 bases, read in frame from base 1.

This clone was observed a few times. No cognate antigen has been identified for it. Per-base quality was not reported, and no clone a single base away is much larger than it. The sequenced sample was PBMCs or T cells enriched from blood (not recorded which). Here the chain combines TRBV4-3 and TRBJ2-7; a weak D assignment points to TRBD1 (5 bases agree). The receptor was isolated from a man aged 25 to 45 who had recovered from COVID-19. CDR3 protein: CASSQELDTAYEQYF. At the DNA level, the sequence is TGCGCCAGCAGCCAAGAGCTGGACACTGCCTACGAGCAGTACTTC.